Below are 25 T cell receptor beta chains sequenced from a single sample in a study of blood T cell repertoires in COVID-19. Repertoires were generated with immunoSEQ multiplex PCR, while TCRdb's copy carries only in-frame clones and drops some. The data contain roughly 190,000 clones, approximately 85% of them singletons. Sequencing was carried out using peripheral blood. The receptors derive from a woman between 70 and 85 years old with active or convalescent COVID-19.

This clone was recorded once. This sequence joins TRBV25-1 and TRBJ2-3; 7 bases agree with TRBD1. V was clipped by 6 bases and J by 2 bases; unmatched bases: 2. The length of the CDR3 is 13 residues. Germline values: CDR1 MGHDK, CDR2 SYGVNS. The DNA for the CDR3 is TGTGCCAGCAGAGGACAGGTCACAGATACGCAGTATTTT. It yields the protein CASRGQVTDTQYF.

The genes are TRBV7-9 and TRBJ2-7; D call uncertain. This CDR3 has 13 residues. From germline, CDR1 is SEHNR and CDR2 FQNEAQ (reference sequence). Trimming removed 5 bases from V and 3 bases from J, with 11 bases in between. The CDR3 loop is CASSLDFDYEQYF. CDR3 in DNA: TGTGCCAGCAGCCTCGACTTTGACTACGAGCAGTACTTC.

This clone was recorded only once. The chain combines TRBV11-3 with TRBJ2-1; 8 bases map to TRBD1. The CDR3 extends over 18 amino acids. Trimming removed 1 base from V and 10 bases from J; junction bases left unmatched: 18. Germline CDR1 and CDR2: SGHNT and YENEEA. CDR3: CASSLGRGREAPSGEQFF. As DNA, the CDR3 is TGTGCCAGCAGCTTAGGCAGGGGGCGAGAAGCCCCAAGCGGGGAGCAGTTCTTC.

The chain has TRBV11-3 and TRBJ2-1; 8 bases are a match to TRBD2. The ends lost 6 bases at V and 0 bases at J; junction bases unmatched: 7. The CDR3 covers 16 residues. CDR1 is SGHNT and CDR2 is YENEEA in the germline V gene. CDR3 sequence reads: CASSRGLAGSYNEQFF. CDR3 nucleotides: TGTGCCAGCAGTCGTGGACTAGCAGGCTCCTACAATGAGCAGTTCTTC.

This clone was seen only once. This chain uses TRBV5-1 with TRBJ2-7, with a tentative D call TRBD2 (6 bases). V was pared by 6 bases and J by 2 bases, with 12 bases between. The CDR3 length is 13 residues. The germline V gene encodes CDR1 SGHRS and CDR2 YFSETQ. The CDR3 loop reads CASIGTQTYEQYF. The DNA of the CDR3 is TGCGCCAGCATTGGGACTCAGACCTACGAGCAGTACTTC.

This chain uses TRBV6-5 with TRBJ2-7, with D possibly TRBD1 on 6 matching bases. Germline V CDR1 and CDR2: MNHEY, SVGAGI. V was trimmed by 4 bases and J by 1 base, leaving 17 bases between them. The CDR3 totals 16 residues. CDR3 in DNA: TGTGCCAGCAGTTGGAGAAGGTCAGGACAGTCCTACGAGCAGTACTTC. The encoded protein is CASSWRRSGQSYEQYF.

This clone has just a few counts. J is TRBJ2-3 and V is TRBV4-1, with D maybe TRBD2 (5 bases). The CDR3 loop spans 13 amino acids. V was clipped by 0 bases and J by 12 bases, with 13 bases between them. CDR1 and CDR2 from the germline V gene are MGHRA and YSYEKL. The CDR3 DNA follows: TGCGCCAGCAGCCAAGATGGCGGGCCCCGCCAGTATTTT. This codes for CASSQDGGPRQYF.

The chain links TRBV6-4 to TRBJ2-1, with TRBD1 matching over 10 bases. Germline CDR1 is MRHNA and CDR2 is SNTAGT. V was clipped by 0 bases and J by 3 bases; unmatched bases: 2. The CDR3 spans 16 residues. This chain's CDR3 is CASSDSTGGDYNEQFF. For the CDR3, the DNA is TGTGCCAGCAGTGACTCGACAGGGGGCGACTACAATGAGCAGTTCTTC.

Notes on this clone: Other DNA sequences in this sample translate to the same CDR3. The V gene is TRBV6-5, the J gene TRBJ2-7; the D gene is possibly TRBD2 (6 bases). The CDR3 loop spans 14 amino acids. Trimming pared 0 bases from V and 4 bases from J, leaving 10 bases between. CDR1 is MNHEY and CDR2 is SVGAGI in the germline V gene. The DNA for the CDR3 is TGTGCCAGCAGTTACTCGGCGGGACCTTACGAGCAGTACTTC. Amino acid sequence: CASSYSAGPYEQYF.

This chain uses TRBV19 with TRBJ2-7; 7 bases agree with TRBD2. Losses at the gene ends were 7 bases for V and 4 bases for J; bases not matched to a gene: 13. CDR3 size: 15 residues. Germline CDR1 is LNHDA and CDR2 is SQIVND (reference sequence). CDR3 DNA: TGTGCCAGTAAGGAGGAGGGAGGGCCGGGGTACGAGCAGTACTTC. Encoded protein: CASKEEGGPGYEQYF. The variable domain in full, with the rest retrieved from reference TRBV19 and TRBJ2-7, is DGGITQSPKYLFRKEGQNVTLSCEQNLNHDAMYWYRQDPGQGLRLIYYSQIVNDFQKGDIAEGYSVSREKKESFPLTVTSAQKNPTAFYLCASKEEGGPGYEQYFGPGTRLTVT.

This clone occurred once. This chain connects TRBV29-1 to TRBJ2-2; 13 positions match TRBD2. V lost 6 bases, J lost 5 bases, and 9 bases stayed unmatched. Germline-derived CDR1 and CDR2 are SQVTM and ANQGSEA. The CDR3 runs 16 residues. DNA for the CDR3: TGCAGCGTCACCGGGACTAGCGGGATAGGGACCGGGGAGCTGTTTTTT. Amino acid sequence: CSVTGTSGIGTGELFF.

The chain uses TRBV29-1 and TRBJ2-1, with 8 nucleotides matching TRBD1. Trimming took 2 bases from V and 9 from J; bases not matched to a gene: 12. Germline V gene sequence: CDR1 SQVTM, CDR2 ANQGSEA. The CDR3 runs to 15 residues. The CDR3 DNA follows: TGCAGCGTTGAAACCCTTCCTTCAGGGGGCGGTGAGCAGTTCTTC. Protein: CSVETLPSGGGEQFF.

The table lists this clone with a few counts. The J gene is TRBJ1-5, the V gene TRBV30; 9 bases map to TRBD1. J was trimmed by 4 bases and V by 3 bases; bases with no gene match: 7. From germline, CDR1 is GTSNPN and CDR2 SVGIG (reference sequence). This CDR3 comprises 15 residues. This CDR3 is CAWSRGTGLNQPQHF. In nucleotides, the CDR3 is TGTGCCTGGAGCAGAGGGACAGGGTTGAATCAGCCCCAGCATTTT.

This chain connects TRBV7-2 to TRBJ1-3; a weak D match, TRBD1 (5 bases). V shed 3 bases and J shed 7 bases, with 16 bases lying between them. This CDR3 has 15 amino acids. The germline V gene has CDR1 SGHTA and CDR2 FQGNSA. CDR3 protein: CASSLGPATRNTIYF. The CDR3 region has the DNA TGTGCCAGCAGCTTGGGGCCAGCAACTCGGAACACCATATATTTT. The full variable domain, its missing parts supplied by reference TRBV7-2 and TRBJ1-3, is GAGVSQSPSNKVTEKGKDVELRCDPISGHTALYWYRQSLGQGLEFLIYFQGNSAPDKSGLPSDRFSAERTGGSVSTLTIQRTQQEDSAVYLCASSLGPATRNTIYFGEGSWLTVV.

This chain uses TRBV14 with TRBJ2-3, with 10 nucleotides matching TRBD2. The CDR3 sequence is 16 residues long. The junction had 9 bases not matched to a gene; V was cut back by 1 base and J by 8 bases. Germline V lookup: CDR1 SGHDN, CDR2 FVKESK. CDR3 sequence (DNA): TGTGCCAGCAGCCAAGCATTTGGTCTAGCGGGAGTTACGCAGTATTTT. Protein sequence: CASSQAFGLAGVTQYF.

V is TRBV6-6 and J is TRBJ2-7; weak D call: TRBD2 (6 bases). The germline V gene encodes CDR1 MNHNY and CDR2 SVGAGI (reference sequence). The CDR3 extends over 12 amino acids. V was shortened by 8 bases and J by 0 bases, with 8 bases between the two germline ends. CDR3 amino acids: CASGGSSYEQYF. In DNA form, the CDR3 reads TGTGCCAGCGGGGGGAGCTCCTACGAGCAGTACTTC.

The V gene is TRBV6-5, the J gene TRBJ1-3; D gene ambiguous. V dropped 4 bases and J dropped 0 bases, with 13 bases sitting between them. The CDR3 is 16 amino acids. Germline V gene sequence: CDR1 MNHEY, CDR2 SVGAGI. CDR3 DNA: TGTGCCAGCAGTTTCCGGACTAAGGGCTCTGGAAACACCATATATTTT. This gives the protein CASSFRTKGSGNTIYF.

This chain uses TRBV12-3 or TRBV12-4 with TRBJ2-2; D is undetermined. The germline V and J ends were trimmed by 3 bases and 7 bases, with 3 bases remaining between them. The CDR3 extends over 11 amino acids. CDR3 in DNA: TGTGCCAGCAGTTTCGGCGGGGAGCTGTTTTTT. Translated: CASSFGGELFF.

V usage is TRBV29-1 and J usage is TRBJ2-7; 10 positions agree with TRBD1. V gave up 6 bases and J gave up 5 bases; unmatched junction bases: 7. The germline V gene has CDR1 SQVTM and CDR2 ANQGSEA. The CDR3 runs 13 residues. CDR3 residues: CSVLDRGTHEQYF. The CDR3 region has the DNA TGCAGCGTCCTGGACAGGGGGACCCACGAGCAGTACTTC.

The chain employs TRBV24-1 and TRBJ2-7, with 8 positions matching TRBD1. CDR3 length: 15 amino acids. Germline CDR1 and CDR2: KGHDR and SFDVKD. The J segment lost 1 base and the V segment lost 4 bases, leaving 5 bases of the junction unmatched. CDR3 nucleotide sequence: TGTGCCACCAGTGACCCCGGGACAGGTTCCTACGAGCAGTACTTC. Its protein is CATSDPGTGSYEQYF.

The chain employs TRBV30 and TRBJ2-5; 9 bases align to TRBD1. CDR1 and CDR2 from the germline V gene are GTSNPN and SVGIG (reference sequence). V dropped 3 bases and J dropped 5; count of bases not matched to a gene: 7. This CDR3 contains 14 residues. CDR3: CAWRMTGGVETQYF. The CDR3 DNA reads TGTGCCTGGAGGATGACAGGGGGGGTCGAGACCCAGTACTTC.

The rearrangement joins TRBV18 to TRBJ1-2, with D maybe TRBD1 (6 bases). V lost 3 bases and J 4 bases, leaving 9 bases between the germline ends. The CDR3 spans 13 residues. The germline V gene has CDR1 KGHSH and CDR2 LQKENI. This chain's CDR3 is CASSPGRGYGYTF. CDR3 nucleotide sequence: TGTGCCAGCTCACCGGGCAGGGGCTATGGCTACACCTTC.

The V and J genes are TRBV2 and TRBJ1-5, with D perhaps TRBD1 (5 bases). CDR3 length: 15 residues. The germline V gene encodes CDR1 SNHLY and CDR2 FYNNEI. Trimming pared 3 bases from V and 4 bases from J, leaving 13 bases between. CDR3 nucleotides: TGTGCCAGCAGTGAGGAGGGAGGGGTTAATCAGCCCCAGCATTTT. Its protein product is CASSEEGGVNQPQHF.

The DNA of the CDR3 is TGTGCCATCAGTGGACAGGGAATGGGGACTGAAGCTTTCTTT. It is translated as CAISGQGMGTEAFF. This chain links TRBV10-3 with TRBJ1-1, with 7 bases identical to TRBD1. The ends lost 4 bases at V and 5 bases at J; junction bases unmatched: 7. Germline V CDR1 and CDR2: ENHRY, SYGVKD. CDR3 length equals 14 residues.

The rearrangement links TRBV6-5 to TRBJ2-1; 9 bases align to TRBD1. CDR1 and CDR2 from the germline V gene are MNHEY and SVGAGI. This CDR3 is 13 amino acids long. Losses at the gene ends were 8 bases for V and 7 bases for J; bases not matched to a gene: 6. CDR3 nucleotide sequence: TGTGCCAGCCTTCTAGGGACAGGGAATGAGCAGTTCTTC. This gives the protein CASLLGTGNEQFF.